The rows below give T cell receptor beta chains drawn from one sample of a study of blood T cells in healthy people across ages. TCRdb re-analysed the 5' RACE reads in MiXCR, keeping a single row per CDR3 protein. The sample has 500,000 to 700,000 distinct CDR3 sequences, under 30% seen once. The material sequenced was blood. All receptors come from a woman over 75 in good health. Both conserved end residues are part of each CDR3. The order of the fields is CDR3 protein, CDR3 DNA, V gene, clone size, J gene, D gene. The D gene is left open where the match is weak. Clone size is given for some rows only: seen once, a few or many times, or a class if the clone is expanded.

CATSTQGGQPQHF | TGTGCCACCAGCACCCAGGGGGGGCAGCCCCAGCATTTT | TRBV15 | few | TRBJ1-5 | TRBD1
CASSEGQGAPGYTF | TGCGCCAGCAGCGAGGGACAGGGGGCGCCTGGCTACACCTTC | TRBV5-1 | many | TRBJ1-2 | TRBD1
CASSVAQGQGAATQYF | TGTGCCAGCAGCGTAGCTCAGGGACAGGGGGCCGCGACCCAGTACTTC | TRBV9 | . | TRBJ2-5 | TRBD1
CASSGKTAVSYEQYF | TGTGCCAGCAGCGGAAAGACAGCCGTCTCCTACGAGCAGTACTTC | TRBV7-9 | . | TRBJ2-7 | .
CASSRVYRRGPSNYGYTF | TGTGCCAGCAGCCGCGTGTATCGACGGGGCCCATCTAACTATGGCTACACCTTC | TRBV6-2/TRBV6-3 | many | TRBJ1-2 | .
CASSLVPGAGETQYF | TGCGCCAGCAGCTTGGTTCCGGGGGCGGGAGAGACCCAGTACTTC | TRBV5-1 | . | TRBJ2-5 | .
CASSPLWALETTNEKLFF | TGTGCCAGCAGCCCTCTCTGGGCCCTGGAGACAACTAATGAAAAACTGTTTTTT | TRBV6-6 | many | TRBJ1-4 | .
CASSLKGIAGEGEQFF | TGCGCCAGCAGCCTAAAGGGTATAGCGGGGGAGGGTGAGCAGTTCTTC | TRBV4-1 | few | TRBJ2-1 | TRBD2
CASSYGPLEKLFF | TGTGCCAGCAGTTACGGGCCCCTAGAAAAACTGTTTTTT | TRBV6-5 | . | TRBJ1-4 | .
CSARTEGGNQPQHF | TGCAGTGCCAGGACAGAGGGAGGCAATCAGCCCCAGCATTTT | TRBV20-1 | . | TRBJ1-5 | .
CASIRQSTDTQYF | TGTGCCAGCATCCGACAGAGCACAGATACGCAGTATTTT | TRBV2 | . | TRBJ2-3 | .
CASSLEIGGSGANVRTF | TGTGCCAGCAGTTTAGAAATCGGGGGCTCTGGGGCCAACGTCCGGACTTTC | TRBV12-3/TRBV12-4 | . | TRBJ2-6 | .
CASSRPGPGGDGYTF | TGTGCCAGCAGCCGACCAGGGCCAGGGGGCGATGGCTACACCTTC | TRBV7-2 | many | TRBJ1-2 | TRBD1
CASSPSQLNTEAFF | TGTGCCAGCTCACCTAGTCAGTTGAACACTGAAGCTTTCTTT | TRBV18 | . | TRBJ1-1 | .
CASSQVKGDYGYTF | TGTGCCAGCAGCCAAGTCAAGGGCGACTATGGCTACACCTTC | TRBV14 | few | TRBJ1-2 | .
CASSLGAGTSYNEQFF | TGTGCCAGCAGCTTAGGGGCGGGGACCTCCTACAATGAGCAGTTCTTC | TRBV7-3 | many | TRBJ2-1 | .
CASSPMDRRNYGYTF | TGTGCCAGCTCACCGATGGACAGGCGGAACTATGGCTACACCTTC | TRBV18 | . | TRBJ1-2 | TRBD1
CASSLFQGELETQYF | TGTGCCAGCAGCTTATTCCAGGGTGAATTAGAGACCCAGTACTTC | TRBV7-8 | many | TRBJ2-5 | .
CASSVSLFGELFF | TGTGCCAGCAGCGTATCCCTCTTCGGGGAGCTGTTTTTT | TRBV9 | . | TRBJ2-2 | .
CASRDPGTGAEPQHF | TGTGCCAGCAGAGACCCCGGGACAGGGGCCGAACCCCAGCATTTT | TRBV6-2/TRBV6-3 | few | TRBJ1-5 | TRBD1
CASSLAGPGQDTQYF | TGTGCCAGCAGCTTGGCGGGGCCAGGTCAGGATACGCAGTATTTT | TRBV7-2 | . | TRBJ2-3 | .
CTSSFTSGGISSYNEQFF | TGTACCAGCAGTTTTACTAGCGGGGGGATAAGCTCCTACAATGAGCAGTTCTTC | TRBV28 | . | TRBJ2-1 | TRBD2
CASSLGGAFSYGYTF | TGTGCCAGCAGTTTAGGGGGGGCCTTTAGCTATGGCTACACCTTC | TRBV12-3/TRBV12-4 | . | TRBJ1-2 | .
CASSLANRLQTQYF | TGTGCCAGCAGCTTAGCTAACCGGCTCCAGACCCAGTACTTC | TRBV11-1 | many | TRBJ2-5 | .
CASSSRDRGLNEQFF | TGTGCCAGCAGCAGCCGGGACAGGGGGCTAAATGAGCAGTTCTTC | TRBV7-9 | . | TRBJ2-1 | TRBD1
CASSSTGLHGYTF | TGTGCCAGCAGTTCGACAGGGTTACATGGCTACACCTTC | TRBV12-3/TRBV12-4 | many | TRBJ1-2 | TRBD1
CASSWGDRLSGANVLTF | TGTGCCAGCAGCTGGGGGGACAGGCTTTCGGGGGCCAACGTCCTGACTTTC | TRBV5-6 | many | TRBJ2-6 | TRBD1
CASRKSSGRAGELFF | TGTGCCAGCAGAAAATCCTCAGGGAGAGCCGGGGAGCTGTTTTTT | TRBV2 | few | TRBJ2-2 | .
CASSSPKNRVNYGYTF | TGTGCCAGCAGCTCACCTAAAAACAGGGTAAACTATGGCTACACCTTC | TRBV7-9 | . | TRBJ1-2 | .
CASSYSRPLSSYNSPLHF | TGTGCCAGCAGTTACTCGAGGCCCTTAAGCTCCTATAATTCACCCCTCCACTTT | TRBV6-5 | many | TRBJ1-6 | .
CASTRRGGNNYGYTF | TGTGCCAGTACCCGAAGAGGGGGTAACAACTATGGCTACACCTTC | TRBV6-5 | many | TRBJ1-2 | .